One and the same sample provided the 4 T cell receptor beta chains below, sequenced in a study of PD-L1 blockade in urothelial cancer. Noted time point: peripheral blood 6 weeks after treatment start. The table came from immunoSEQ multiplex PCR; TCRdb's copy has only in-frame clones and leaves some out. Among about 110,000 clones listed, around 90% were seen once. The material sequenced was PBMCs, taken around atezolizumab (anti-PD-L1) treatment. These receptors came from a man aged 55-75 years with urothelial cancer.

This clone was recorded only once. CDR3 protein: CATSRDRLAGTDTQYF. In DNA form, the CDR3 reads TGTGCCACCAGCAGAGATCGTCTAGCGGGCACAGATACGCAGTATTTT. The J gene is TRBJ2-3, the V gene TRBV15, with 7 bases lining up with TRBD2. CDR3 length: 16 amino acids. V shed 0 bases, J shed 1 base, and the junction held 4 bases outside the gene matches. Germline CDR1 LNHNV, CDR2 YYDKDF (reference sequence).

This rearrangement joins TRBV29-1 to TRBJ2-7; 9 bases are a match to TRBD1. Germline CDR1 and CDR2: SQVTM and ANQGSEA. This CDR3 has 18 amino acids. V trimming: 2 bases; J trimming: 2 bases; junction bases outside the gene matches: 16. CDR3 region: CSVEPTWTGEVSAYEQYF. As DNA, the CDR3 is TGCAGCGTTGAACCCACCTGGACAGGGGAGGTTTCGGCCTACGAGCAGTACTTC.

This chain joins TRBV30 and TRBJ1-5; no definite D call. V was pared by 1 base and J by 4 bases, with 11 bases between. CDR3 length: 14 residues. Germline assignment: CDR1 GTSNPN and CDR2 SVGIG (reference sequence). CDR3 nucleotide sequence: TGTGCCTGGAGTGCCGGGGATCCAAATCAGCCCCAGCATTTT. The encoded protein is CAWSAGDPNQPQHF.

CDR3 loop: CASSSGQGEKLFF. DNA for the CDR3: TGTGCCAGCAGCTCGGGACAGGGGGAAAAACTGTTTTTT. V usage is TRBV9 and J usage is TRBJ1-4; TRBD1 matches at 10 bases. The CDR3 is 13 amino acids. Trimming cost V 4 bases and J 8 bases; bases outside gene matches: 2. Germline-derived CDR1 and CDR2 are SGDLS and YYNGEE. Based on the CDR3 plus reference TRBV9 and TRBJ1-4, the full variable domain is DSGVTQTPKHLITATGQRVTLRCSPRSGDLSVYWYQQSLDQGLQFLIQYYNGEERAKGNILERFSAQQFPDLHSELNLSSLELGDSALYFCASSSGQGEKLFFGSGTQLSVL.